The present T cell receptor (beta chain) was sequenced within a study of shared clonotypes between healthy human individuals. For the study at large: CD4 naive cells filled three plates per donor, CD4 memory three, CD8 naive two and CD8 memory one. Findings and limits, study-wide: When naive CD4 clonotypes were compared across four donors, approximately 4.9% were shared.

Deep was the level used in running the assay. Clones were sequenced by immunoSEQ multiplex PCR, and TCRdb holds only the in-frame ones, with some missing. The data show about 2 million clones, approximately 94% seen once. Concerning this clone: What it binds is unknown.

Terminally differentiated effector memory CD45RA+ cells were excluded from the naive CD8 cells, which were CD45RO-negative and positively selected for CCR7. Every donor was a Caucasian adult from Nashville, Tennessee. Germline lookup yields CDR1 MNHEY and CDR2 SVGAGI. The CDR3 sequence is 13 residues long. V was pared by 4 bases and J by 10 bases, with 16 bases between. The receptor's source is a man aged 18 to 29 in good health. The sample was naive CD8+ T cells sorted from blood. The chain is built from TRBV6-5 and TRBJ1-2, with D possibly matching TRBD1 (6 bases). The CDR3 reads CASSFTGPGDYTF. Written as DNA, the CDR3 is TGTGCCAGCAGTTTTACAGGGCCCGGAGACTACACCTTC.